Here is one T cell receptor beta chain with its context. The antigen it binds to is not known. Base-call qualities are not available, and no considerably larger clone is one nucleotide away. What the treatment or condition label conveys for this sample: roughly 18 received Ad26.COV2.S at low or high dose, single or two shots; several received placebo; per-sample allocation not given. For vaccine and placebo recipients, repertoires were sequenced using samples collected on day 63 after the first injection. Between 29 July and 7 August 2020, Cohort 1b enrolled some 25 adults aged 18-55 years at one site in Boston, USA. Ad26.COV2.S was a replication-incompetent adenovirus type 26 vector that expressed a prefusion-stabilized SARS-CoV-2 spike protein derived from the original Wuhan strain. The germline V gene yields SGHRS for CDR1 and YFSETQ for CDR2. The V end loses 0 bases and the J end loses 0 bases, and a stretch of 7 bases separates them. Inclusive of the bounding cysteine and phenylalanine, the CDR3 is 14 residues long. Kept here is only the CDR3 DNA, which spans 42 bases and is read in frame from base 1.

The data were obtained in a study of Ad26.COV2.S vaccination and SARS-CoV-2 variants (dated by TCRdb to the early 2020s). About the study as a whole: Vaccine-arm donors were drawn from COV1001, a multicentre, randomized, double-blind, placebo-controlled phase I-IIa trial of Ad26.COV2.S in healthy adults. Investigators remained blinded to trial group allocation during experiments and outcome assessment. Ad26.COV2.S was administered intramuscularly at a dose of 5x10^10 or 1x10^11 viral particles, either as one shot or as two shots given 56 days apart. The TCR-sequenced set comprised roughly 30 samples: roughly 19 Ad26.COV2.S vaccine recipients, 5 placebo recipients and 8 SARS-CoV-2 convalescent individuals. The specificity and breadth of SARS-CoV-2-reactive T cell receptors after Ad26.COV2.S vaccination were assessed by TCRbeta repertoire sequencing. Trial participants were randomized into five groups of five: low-dose or high-dose Ad26.COV2.S given once or twice, or placebo on both occasions. Broader findings and caveats from the paper: The authors noted that the TCR breadth and depth analyses may have underestimated total T cell responses. The study lacked the statistical power to compare responses across vaccine doses or regimens. Non-spike TCR breadth was comparable between vaccine and placebo recipients, consistent with the vaccine containing only spike. Substantial breadth of spike-specific CD8+ and CD4+ T cell responses was reported after vaccination. Ad26.COV2.S recipients had higher spike-specific TCR breadth than placebo recipients (P = 0.0014).

The immunoSEQ Assay was used to sequence TCRbeta CDR3 regions. After extraction, genomic DNA underwent amplification by bias-controlled multiplex PCR, followed by high-throughput sequencing. Regarding the original processing steps: Collapsing and filtering of sequences were performed to quantify the absolute abundance of each unique TCRbeta CDR3 region. T cell fraction was estimated by normalizing TCRbeta template counts to usable DNA, which was measured by amplifying reference genes present in all nucleated cells. Repertoire TCRs were annotated as SARS-CoV-2-specific by exact matching of V gene, CDR3 amino acid sequence and J gene to a known reactive TCR set. MIRA supplied the reference SARS-CoV-2 TCR set, which was filtered for enrichment in COVID-19-positive ImmuneCODE repertoires so that public or cross-reactive TCRs were removed. Based on the MIRA antigens, annotated TCRs were further analysed at the level of specific ORF or position within ORF. Depth was the summed frequency of annotated unique rearrangements, while breadth was defined as annotated unique rearrangements over total unique productive rearrangements. Group comparisons of TCR breadth used two-sided Wilcoxon rank-sum tests. TCRdb's version of the immuneACCESS table is confined to in-frame rearrangements and falls short of the full clone set. An unresolved V gene accounts for under half of the shortfall where checked; the remainder is of unknown origin. V and J calls and clone size are given by that table; D and trimming were obtained from the DNA. The sample table holds approximately 480,000 clones, of which around 90% were seen once. Roughly 13% of the sample belongs to the ten largest clones.

The TCR comes from a person aged 18 to 59 who received the Ad26.COV2.S COVID-19 vaccine or a placebo. This sample comprised peripheral blood, obtained in a trial of Ad26.COV2.S vaccine versus placebo. The rearranged chain carries TRBV5-1 and TRBJ2-7, with the D gene not confidently named. The encoded CDR3 is CASSLGLSSYEQYF. The sequence in DNA is TGCGCCAGCAGCTTGGGTCTGAGCTCCTACGAGCAGTACTTC.